The 14 T cell receptor beta chains in this list originate from one sample, sequenced in a study of vaccination and CD4 T cells after COVID-19. Treatment in this sample: approximately 11-day PBMC culture with coronavirus spike peptide pools or control peptides (ViraFEST assay). Their specific antigens are unknown. Once obtained from cultured CD4+ T cells, the DNA was sequenced using the Oncomine TCR Beta short-read assay. TCRdb re-called the PCR reads through MiXCR, storing one row per CDR3 protein. The sample has approximately 15,000 distinct CDR3 sequences, 50% to 75% seen once; the top ten hold 6.2%. The sample was CD4+ T cells from blood, cultured in vitro. The receptors were gathered from a human donor who had recovered from COVID-19.

The chain uses TRBV5-4 and TRBJ2-7; 7 nucleotides agree with TRBD1. V lost 4 bases, J lost 3 bases, and 7 bases stayed unmatched. Germline V gene sequence: CDR1 SGHNT, CDR2 YYREEE (reference sequence). The CDR3 has 14 residues. CDR3 in DNA: TGTGCCAGCAGCACCCGGGACAGCGTCTACGAGCAGTACTTC. As protein: CASSTRDSVYEQYF.

V usage is TRBV11-3 and J usage is TRBJ1-1, with D unresolved. V was shortened by 0 bases and J by 3 bases, with 5 bases between the two germline ends. This CDR3 region has 13 residues. Looked up from germline, CDR1 is SGHNT and CDR2 is YENEEA. In DNA form, the CDR3 reads TGTGCCAGCAGCTTAGAGGAGGACACTGAAGCTTTCTTT. It specifies CASSLEEDTEAFF.

V usage is TRBV20-1 and J usage is TRBJ1-6; 8 bases line up with TRBD1. Trimming removed 1 base from V and 10 bases from J; junction bases left unmatched: 6. The CDR3 runs to 14 residues. The germline V gene encodes CDR1 DFQATT and CDR2 SNEGSKA (reference sequence). For the CDR3, the DNA is TGCAGTGCTAGAGTCGGGACAGGACGGTCACCCCTCCACTTT. It yields the protein CSARVGTGRSPLHF.

This chain uses TRBV19 with TRBJ1-1; D ambiguous. The germline V gene has CDR1 LNHDA and CDR2 SQIVND (reference sequence). The V gene lost 3 bases and the J gene lost 5 bases, with 10 bases spanning the gap. This CDR3 is built from 13 residues. This chain's CDR3 is CASSITWGTEAFF. Here the CDR3 DNA reads TGTGCCAGTAGTATTACCTGGGGAACTGAAGCTTTCTTT.

This clonotype was detected only a few times. The CDR3 loop is CSASRGPYEQYF. The DNA of the CDR3 is TGCAGTGCTAGCCGGGGACCCTACGAGCAGTACTTC. The chain has TRBV20-1 and TRBJ2-7, with D possibly called TRBD1 or TRBD2 (5 bases each). This CDR3 is 12 amino acids long. Germline CDR1 DFQATT, CDR2 SNEGSKA (reference sequence). The V and J ends lost 3 bases and 2 bases respectively, with 8 bases between them.

In its sample, this clonotype was seen once. The gene calls are TRBV5-1 and TRBJ1-1; 9 bases map to TRBD1. The germline V gene has CDR1 SGHRS and CDR2 YFSETQ. CDR3 length: 14 amino acids. V shed 3 bases, J shed 1 base, and the junction held 1 base outside the gene matches. The CDR3 spells CASSWGQGNTEAFF. The CDR3 bases are TGCGCCAGCAGCTGGGGACAGGGGAACACTGAAGCTTTCTTT.

The rearrangement uses TRBV24-1 and TRBJ2-1; D ambiguous. This CDR3 is 15 amino acids long. V shed 2 bases and J shed 6 bases, with 13 bases lying between them. Germline V gives CDR1 KGHDR, CDR2 SFDVKD. The CDR3 loop is CATSDYPPIGNEQFF. DNA of the CDR3: TGTGCCACCAGTGATTATCCCCCCATAGGCAATGAGCAGTTCTTC.

The gene calls are TRBV6-1 and TRBJ2-7; 9 positions match TRBD1. CDR3 length: 14 residues. Germline V CDR1 and CDR2: MNHNS, SASEGT. Trimming removed 7 bases from V and 3 bases from J; junction bases left unmatched: 7. The CDR3 reads CASIRTGAFYEQYF. The CDR3 DNA reads as TGTGCCAGCATTAGGACAGGGGCTTTCTACGAGCAGTACTTC.

The rearrangement uses TRBV6-1 and TRBJ2-5, with D maybe TRBD1 (5 bases). This CDR3 is 13 amino acids long. Trimming pared 5 bases from V and 5 bases from J, leaving 12 bases between. Germline loops: CDR1 MNHNS, CDR2 SASEGT. The chain's CDR3 is CASSKLGAETQYF. CDR3 DNA: TGTGCCAGCAGTAAGTTAGGGGCGGAGACCCAGTACTTC.

This sequence joins TRBV20-1 and TRBJ2-4; 14 bases agree with TRBD2. The germline CDR1 and CDR2 sequences are DFQATT and SNEGSKA (reference sequence). The trim removed 5 bases at V and 9 bases at J, leaving 9 bases unmatched. This CDR3 is 15 amino acids long. The CDR3 nucleotides read TGCAGTGCTTATGGACTAGCGGGAGGATTGGGCATTCAGTACTTC. Translated, it gives CSAYGLAGGLGIQYF.

The chain links TRBV7-9 to TRBJ2-1; D might be TRBD2 (5 bases). V was pared by 1 base and J by 3 bases, with 10 bases between. This CDR3 spans 15 amino acids. The germline CDR1 and CDR2 sequences are SEHNR and FQNEAQ (reference sequence). The CDR3, as DNA: TGTGCCAGCAGCTTAGTTCCAGCGGTCTACAATGAGCAGTTCTTC. Protein: CASSLVPAVYNEQFF. The full variable domain, with the rest looked up from reference TRBV7-9 and TRBJ2-1, is DTGVSQNPRHKITKRGQNVTFRCDPISEHNRLYWYRQTLGQGPEFLTYFQNEAQLEKSRLLSDRFSAERPKGSFSTLEIQRTEQGDSAMYLCASSLVPAVYNEQFFGPGTRLTVL.

Only a few counts were recorded for this clonotype. This rearrangement joins TRBV7-3 to TRBJ1-1; D might be TRBD1 (5 bases). V lost 6 bases and J 1 base, leaving 9 bases between the germline ends. This CDR3 is built from 13 residues. Germline V CDR1 and CDR2: SGHTA, FQGTGA. The CDR3 is CASRKGPNTEAFF. CDR3 DNA: TGTGCCAGCAGGAAGGGGCCGAACACTGAAGCTTTCTTT.

V is TRBV10-3 and J is TRBJ1-6, with D unclear. Germline V gene sequence: CDR1 ENHRY, CDR2 SYGVKD. The CDR3 totals 15 residues. V gave up 4 bases and J gave up 5 bases, with 12 bases separating them. The CDR3 DNA reads as TGTGCCATCAGTGGAAGACTGCCGAATAATTCACCCCTCCACTTT. This encodes CAISGRLPNNSPLHF.

V usage is TRBV7-8 and J usage is TRBJ2-1; D is possibly TRBD1 or TRBD2 (5 bases each). V was shortened by 5 bases and J by 7 bases, with 18 bases between the two germline ends. CDR1 SGHVS and CDR2 FQNEAQ come from the germline V gene. This CDR3 contains 15 residues. The CDR3: CASSLSGSRGNEQFF. The CDR3 DNA follows: TGTGCCAGCAGCCTCAGCGGTTCTAGGGGTAATGAGCAGTTCTTC.